This TCR beta chain was recovered during a study of T cells after yellow fever vaccination. Note on this clonotype: As yet, its antigen is unknown.

Whole-study findings and limits: Repertoires sorted by FACS could include abundant clonotypes that are contaminants from the bulk population. Most clones from primary vaccination resurfaced after the booster (approximately 96% CD4, around 90% CD8).

In TCRdb, the 5' RACE reads were re-called with MiXCR into one record per CDR3 protein. The data contain a few hundred thousand distinct CDR3 sequences, approximately 6.3% of them singletons. CDR1 is SGHRS, CDR2 YFSETQ, per germline. The CDR3 sequence is 14 residues long. V lost 4 bases, J lost 5 bases, and 16 bases lay in between. The material sequenced was CD4+ T cells sorted from PBMCs, taken on the day of the yellow fever booster vaccination. This receptor was taken from a man between 25 and 39 years old who received the YFV17D yellow fever vaccine. The chain is built from TRBV5-1 and TRBJ2-7; D remains ambiguous. The CDR3 reads CASSALSSTHEQYF. The CDR3 nucleotides are TGCGCCAGCAGCGCCCTTTCTAGTACCCACGAGCAGTACTTC.